This TCR beta chain was recovered during a study of identical twins. From the 5' RACE reads, TCRdb called clonotypes with MiXCR, one entry per CDR3 protein. The sample consists of 400,000 to 550,000 distinct CDR3 sequences, approximately 14% of them appearing once. These sequences were also reported in another study, on yellow fever vaccine responses in identical twins.

The origin of this receptor is a woman aged 18-29 years in good health. Sequencing was performed on CD4+ T cells sorted from blood.

Here the CDR3 DNA reads TGCAGTGCTAAGCGGGGGTCAAACTACAATGAGCAGTTCTTC. Residues: CSAKRGSNYNEQFF. The rearrangement joins TRBV20-1 to TRBJ2-1; 8 bases agree with TRBD2. CDR3 size: 14 residues. J was trimmed by 3 bases and V by 4 bases; bases with no gene match: 5. Germline loops: CDR1 DFQATT, CDR2 SNEGSKA (reference sequence).